This TCR beta chain was identified in a study of blood T cell repertoires in COVID-19. Across the whole study: Both acute and convalescent COVID-19 samples were obtained from the United States, Italy and Spain.

Clones were read by immunoSEQ multiplex PCR, and TCRdb kept only the in-frame ones, dropping some. The sample holds under 350,000 clones; roughly 86% are singletons and the top ten take approximately 2%. The V gene lost 4 bases and the J gene lost 7 bases, with 14 bases spanning the gap. The CDR3 contains 13 residues. The V gene's germline CDR1 is SGHDT and CDR2 YYEEEE. Material for sequencing was PBMCs or T cells enriched from blood (not recorded which). The source of this sequence is a woman in her sixties who had recovered from COVID-19. The chain recombines TRBV5-6 with TRBJ2-5, with TRBD2 as a possible D gene (6 bases). DNA for the CDR3: TGTGCCAGCAGCCCCGGGACTGGTGCGACCCAGTACTTC. Protein: CASSPGTGATQYF.